This T cell receptor (beta chain) was retrieved from a study of blood T cell repertoires in COVID-19. Study information: Donors in the United States, Italy and Spain gave samples during acute or convalescent COVID-19. Nucleic acid was either cDNA or gDNA, and it came from T cells, B-cell-depleted T cells, or PBMCs.

Germline CDR1 and CDR2: LGHNA and YSLEER. The V end was cut by 0 bases, the J end by 2 bases, with 13 bases between. The CDR3 extends over 16 amino acids. In the original processing: Amplified reference gene primers provided the basis for estimating nucleated cell counts. Clones were read by immunoSEQ multiplex PCR, and TCRdb kept only the in-frame ones, dropping some. D and trimming come from the DNA, and the V and J calls and clone size come from that table. The sample shows more than 200,000 clones, 65% to 85% of them seen only once. Input material: peripheral blood. This sequence was found in a man aged 50 or older with active or convalescent COVID-19. The rearrangement joins TRBV4-3 to TRBJ1-2; perhaps TRBD1 as D (6 bases). The CDR3 nucleotides read TGCGCCAGCAGCCAAGAAGCTAGGGGACAAAACTATGGCTACACCTTC. It yields the protein CASSQEARGQNYGYTF.